The present entry profiles one T cell receptor beta chain with its context. As yet, its antigen is unknown. Amplification used 60 Vbeta primers and 13 Jbeta primers. Assay: immunoSEQ multiplex PCR; the TCRdb copy retains only in-frame clones and omits some. The sample comprises roughly 99,000 clones, over 65% of which are singletons, and around 15% rests with the top ten. Germline CDR1 reads SGHTA; CDR2 reads FQGNSA. This CDR3 region has 14 residues. V was pared by 1 base and J by 5 bases, with 8 bases between. This sample is drawn from a study of cytomegalovirus exposure and HLA in healthy donors. Study-wide background: Earlier results showed roughly 120 million unique TCR beta sequences derived from approximately 180 million T cells. Unique TCRs from HLA-typed donors, 65 million to 85 million of them, were held in an early data release. Study findings and constraints: Immune exposure information comprised only CMV serostatus.

The receptor was isolated from a man aged 55 to 70 in good health and CMV-seropositive. Sequenced sample: PBMCs. The V and J genes are TRBV7-2 and TRBJ2-2, with D perhaps TRBD1 (6 bases). As DNA, the CDR3 is TGTGCCAGCAGCTTAGGGGACAAAACCGGGGAGCTGTTTTTT. Amino acid sequence: CASSLGDKTGELFF.